Each of the 23 T cell receptor beta chains below was sequenced from the same sample in a study of blood T cells in healthy people across ages. Sample-barcoded 5' priming and a J-beta primer mix drove a second PCR of about 6 to 11 cycles. TCRdb reprocessed the 5' RACE reads with MiXCR, giving one entry per CDR3 protein. This table has about 680,000 distinct CDR3 sequences, approximately 50% appearing once. The specimen was blood. The receptor set was obtained from a woman aged 55-69 years in good health.

The chain links TRBV5-1 to TRBJ1-1; 8 nucleotides align to TRBD1. The CDR3 sequence is 14 residues long. The J segment lost 5 bases and the V segment lost 1 base, leaving 4 bases of the junction unmatched. In germline, CDR1 is SGHRS, CDR2 YFSETQ. The CDR3 reads CASSLQDRATEAFF. CDR3 nucleotides: TGCGCCAGCAGCTTGCAGGACAGGGCGACTGAAGCTTTCTTT.

The V and J genes are TRBV6-2 or TRBV6-3 and TRBJ2-1, with D hard to call. Germline CDR1 reads MNHEY; CDR2 reads SVGEGT. V lost 4 bases to trimming and J lost 1 base, with 5 bases between them. This CDR3 has 13 residues. Here the CDR3 DNA reads TGTGCCAGCAGTTCCGAGTCCTACAATGAGCAGTTCTTC. Amino acid sequence: CASSSESYNEQFF.

This clonotype occurred many times. The genes are TRBV20-1 and TRBJ2-1; no reliable D call. The germline CDR1 and CDR2 sequences are DFQATT and SNEGSKA (reference sequence). The CDR3 contains 11 residues. The CDR3 DNA follows: TGCACCCCTCGGGTAGCCAATGAGCAGTTCTTC. It codes for CTPRVANEQFF.

In its sample, this clonotype was seen a few times. The genes are TRBV7-2 and TRBJ1-1; weak D call: TRBD1 (5 bases). V was cut by 4 bases and J by 1 base, with 16 bases left in between. The CDR3 is 16 residues long. CDR1 and CDR2 from the germline V gene are SGHTA and FQGNSA. The CDR3 region has the DNA TGTGCCAGCAGCTCGCGGGGGTTAAAGTGGAACACTGAAGCTTTCTTT. This encodes CASSSRGLKWNTEAFF.

The chain employs TRBV5-1 and TRBJ2-2, with D unclear. The germline V gene encodes CDR1 SGHRS and CDR2 YFSETQ. The CDR3 consists of 17 residues. V was cut by 0 bases and J by 4 bases, with 16 bases left in between. CDR3 DNA: TGCGCCAGCAGCTTGGCCGGGCAGTCCATAACCACCGGGGAGCTGTTTTTT. Translated: CASSLAGQSITTGELFF.

Remarks on this clonotype: One end of the junction fails to match germline, which may point to a read error. The chain links TRBV10-3 to TRBJ1-1; D uncertain. The length of the CDR3 is 16 residues. Germline V CDR1 and CDR2: ENHRY, SYGVKD. The CDR3 sequence: CAISDPKEGRRGEPFF. The CDR3 DNA follows: TGTGCCATCAGTGATCCGAAGGAGGGCAGACGGGGTGAACCTTTCTTT.

The chain recombines TRBV29-1 with TRBJ2-4, with 10 bases lining up with TRBD1. The tail of the sequence fits TRBJ2-7 better, so the J call may be wrong. The CDR3 totals 13 residues. Germline lookup yields CDR1 SQVTM and CDR2 ANQGSEA. CDR3 sequence (DNA): TGCAGCGTCGGGGGACAGGGGTACTACGAGCAGTACTTC. Its protein is CSVGGQGYYEQYF.

The gene calls are TRBV2 and TRBJ2-1, with 7 nucleotides matching TRBD2. Trimming removed 4 bases from V and 6 bases from J; junction bases left unmatched: 6. CDR1 is SNHLY, CDR2 FYNNEI, per germline. The CDR3 covers 14 residues. CDR3 coding DNA: TGTGCCAGCAGTGCGATGCGGGAGCTCAATGAGCAGTTCTTC. This gives the protein CASSAMRELNEQFF.

The chain links TRBV5-6 to TRBJ2-2; D is uncertain. The germline gives CDR1 SGHDT, CDR2 YYEEEE. This CDR3 region has 13 residues. V lost 4 bases, J lost 6 bases, and 10 bases lay in between. The CDR3 reads CASSVGVAGELFF. The CDR3 DNA sequence: TGTGCCAGCAGCGTGGGTGTCGCCGGGGAGCTGTTTTTT.

Here the CDR3 DNA reads TGTGCCAGCAGCTTAGTGGAGGCAGGCCAAGAGACCCAGTACTTC. It specifies CASSLVEAGQETQYF. The rearrangement links TRBV7-9 to TRBJ2-4; tentative D call: TRBD2 (5 bases). TRBJ2-5 explains the end of the DNA better; the J call may be wrong. The V gene's germline CDR1 is SEHNR and CDR2 FQNEAQ (reference sequence). CDR3 length: 15 amino acids.

This rearrangement joins TRBV10-3 to TRBJ1-2; D is ambiguous. Per the germline V gene, CDR1 is ENHRY and CDR2 is SYGVKD. Trimming stripped 8 bases from V and 6 bases from J, with 25 bases between. The CDR3 loop spans 16 amino acids. This CDR3 is CAIFIRRGDGGNGYTF. The CDR3 DNA reads as TGTGCCATCTTCATCCGCAGAGGAGACGGAGGGAATGGCTACACCTTC.

The chain is built from TRBV5-1 and TRBJ2-5; TRBD2 is a possible D gene (5 bases). V dropped 0 bases and J dropped 11 bases, with 20 bases sitting between them. Germline V gives CDR1 SGHRS, CDR2 YFSETQ. CDR3 length: 15 residues. The CDR3 DNA reads as TGCGCCAGCAGCTTGGAATCAAGGGCAGTGAGGGAGCAGTACTTC. This encodes CASSLESRAVREQYF.

V gene TRBV29-1 combines with J gene TRBJ2-1, with TRBD1 identical over 7 bases. Trimming removed 6 bases from V and 6 bases from J; junction bases left unmatched: 8. Per germline, CDR1 SQVTM and CDR2 ANQGSEA. CDR3 length equals 13 residues. The CDR3 DNA sequence: TGCAGCGTGTGGAAACAGGGGTCCAATGAGCAGTTCTTC. This gives the protein CSVWKQGSNEQFF.

As DNA, the CDR3 is TGCGCCAGCAGTCCGGACCAGGGGCTGGCCTACGAGCAGTACTTC. The encoded protein is CASSPDQGLAYEQYF. V gene TRBV5-1 combines with J gene TRBJ2-7; D may be TRBD1 (6 bases). CDR1 SGHRS and CDR2 YFSETQ come from the germline V gene. The CDR3 is 15 amino acids. V was shortened by 5 bases and J by 2 bases, with 17 bases between the two germline ends. The full variable domain, its missing parts supplied by reference TRBV5-1 and TRBJ2-7, is KAGVTQTPRYLIKTRGQQVTLSCSPISGHRSVSWYQQTPGQGLQFLFEYFSETQRNKGNFPGRFSGRQFSNSRSEMNVSTLELGDSALYLCASSPDQGLAYEQYFGPGTRLTVT.

The table lists this clonotype with a count of one. It may be a read error: a sequence one base away is much more abundant. CDR3 amino acids: CATSAAVRGYEQYF. CDR3 DNA sequence: TGTGCCACCAGTGCTGCGGTCAGGGGCTACGAGCAGTACTTC. This chain uses TRBV24-1 with TRBJ2-7; maybe TRBD1 (6 bases). CDR1 and CDR2 from the germline V gene are KGHDR and SFDVKD. Trimming shortened V by 5 bases and J by 3 bases, and 13 bases separated the two germline ends. The CDR3 totals 14 residues.

The chain is built from TRBV20-1 and TRBJ1-2; D is possibly TRBD1 (5 bases). This CDR3 contains 14 residues. CDR1 is DFQATT, CDR2 SNEGSKA, per germline (reference sequence). Deletions cut 0 bases from V and 5 bases from J, with 13 bases between. In DNA form, the CDR3 reads TGCAGTGCTAGAGATCAATTGGCAGGGTATGGCTACACCTTC. Translating it yields CSARDQLAGYGYTF.

This clonotype showed up just a few times. The V and J genes are TRBV7-9 and TRBJ2-2; perhaps TRBD1 as D (5 bases). CDR3 length equals 16 residues. V lost 1 base to trimming and J lost 4 bases, with 13 bases between them. Looked up from germline, CDR1 is SEHNR and CDR2 is FQNEAQ (reference sequence). In DNA, the CDR3 is TGTGCCAGCAGCTTAGAAGTCAGGGTGGTCACCGGGGAGCTGTTTTTT. Protein product: CASSLEVRVVTGELFF.

This clonotype was seen a few times. V gene TRBV29-1 combines with J gene TRBJ2-7; 12 nucleotides line up with TRBD1. V shed 6 bases and J 7 bases; nucleotides not matched to a gene: 7. This CDR3 has 13 amino acids. From germline, CDR1 is SQVTM and CDR2 ANQGSEA. CDR3 amino acids: CSVPGQGAWEQYF. The CDR3 DNA is TGCAGCGTACCGGGACAGGGGGCGTGGGAGCAGTACTTC.

This clonotype came up a few times. V and J are TRBV7-2 and TRBJ2-1, with 10 bases identical to TRBD1. This CDR3 has 18 residues. Trimming removed 5 bases from V and 7 bases from J; junction bases left unmatched: 17. CDR1 and CDR2 from the germline V gene are SGHTA and FQGNSA. CDR3 bases: TGTGCCAGCAGCGACAGGGGGCCTCGGGAGGTAGTAAGGAATGAGCAGTTCTTC. As protein: CASSDRGPREVVRNEQFF. Full variable domain (outside the CDR3, taken from reference TRBV7-2 and TRBJ2-1): GAGVSQSPSNKVTEKGKDVELRCDPISGHTALYWYRQSLGQGLEFLIYFQGNSAPDKSGLPSDRFSAERTGGSVSTLTIQRTQQEDSAVYLCASSDRGPREVVRNEQFFGPGTRLTVL.

This clonotype occurred a few times. The chain joins TRBV20-1 to TRBJ1-1, with 9 bases fitting TRBD1. Germline V lookup: CDR1 DFQATT, CDR2 SNEGSKA (reference sequence). The V gene end was trimmed by 3 bases and the J gene end by 6 bases; junction bases not matched to a gene: 11. This CDR3 spans 15 amino acids. The CDR3 coding sequence is TGCAGTGCTAGTCCCCTCGACAGGGGGGTCGCTGAAGCTTTCTTT. Translation gives CSASPLDRGVAEAFF.

This chain uses TRBV21-1 with TRBJ1-1; TRBD1 is the table's D call and was not checked against the DNA. TRBV21-1 is annotated as a pseudogene. This CDR3 has 20 residues. The CDR3 protein is CASSTYPPGHGRRRNTEAFF. The CDR3 DNA is TGTGCCAGCAGCACTTATCCACCGGGACACGGTAGGAGGAGAAACACTGAAGCTTTCTTT.

The chain employs TRBV5-1 and TRBJ1-1, with D perhaps matching TRBD1 (5 bases). V was trimmed by 0 bases and J by 4 bases, leaving 7 bases between them. The CDR3 consists of 13 residues. The germline V gene encodes CDR1 SGHRS and CDR2 YFSETQ. The CDR3 nucleotides are TGCGCCAGCAGCTTGGCAGGGTTCACTGAAGCTTTCTTT. Its translation: CASSLAGFTEAFF. The full variable domain, rest sourced from reference TRBV5-1 and TRBJ1-1, is KAGVTQTPRYLIKTRGQQVTLSCSPISGHRSVSWYQQTPGQGLQFLFEYFSETQRNKGNFPGRFSGRQFSNSRSEMNVSTLELGDSALYLCASSLAGFTEAFFGQGTRLTVV.

The chain recombines TRBV15 with TRBJ2-3; TRBD2 is a possible D gene (6 bases). V dropped 0 bases and J dropped 4 bases, with 8 bases sitting between them. This CDR3 is 14 amino acids long. Germline values: CDR1 LNHNV, CDR2 YYDKDF (reference sequence). Here the CDR3 DNA reads TGTGCCACCAGCAGAGACGCGGGATCAGATACGCAGTATTTT. It translates to CATSRDAGSDTQYF. Looking up the rest from reference TRBV15 and TRBJ2-3 gives the full variable domain: DAMVIQNPRYQVTQFGKPVTLSCSQTLNHNVMYWYQQKSSQAPKLLFHYYDKDFNNEADTPDNFQSRRPNTSFCFLDIRSPGLGDTAMYLCATSRDAGSDTQYFGPGTRLTVL.